These T cell receptor beta chains were read from a single sample in a study of blood T cell repertoires in COVID-19. The method was immunoSEQ multiplex PCR; TCRdb's version includes in-frame clones alone and lacks a portion of them. This sample has about 65,000 clones; more than 75% occur once, and the top ten carry 0.95% to 1.5%. Sequencing used peripheral blood. Receptors were obtained from a man aged 55 to 69 with acute or convalescent COVID-19. CDR3s include the opening cysteine and the closing phenylalanine or tryptophan. A D gene is named only where the DNA matches it firmly. Clone size is stated in some rows and not others, as once, few, many or a class when expanded.

>NA|TRBV11-2|TRBJ1-5|NA
TGTGCCAGCAGCCCGGACAGTATGGGTCAGCCCCAGCATTTT
CASSPDSMGQPQHF
>NA|TRBV9|TRBJ1-6|NA
TGTGCCAGCAGCGTAGGGGGGGGTAGGTCACCCCTCCACTTT
CASSVGGGRSPLHF
>NA|TRBV29-1|TRBJ1-1|NA
TGCAGCGTTGAAGATCACGCACAGGGTAGTCTGAAGTGGTCGATGAACACTGAAGCTTTCTTT
CSVEDHAQGSLKWSMNTEAFF
>NA|TRBV7-9|TRBJ2-2|NA
TGTGCCAGCAGCCTAATGGGCAGGGAAGTCGGGGAGCTGTTTTTT
CASSLMGREVGELFF
>NA|TRBV6-5|TRBJ1-4|TRBD1
TGTGCCAGCAGTTACTCCGGGACAGGGCGTGAAAAACTGTTTTTT
CASSYSGTGREKLFF
>NA|TRBV30|TRBJ1-6|TRBD1
TGTGCCTGGAGGTTACGAGGGGGCGGCAATTCACCCCTCCACTTT
CAWRLRGGGNSPLHF
>NA|TRBV19|TRBJ1-1|NA
TGTGCCAGTAAACGCCTTTTGAGTCGTTCTGAAGCTTTCTTT
CASKRLLSRSEAFF
>NA|TRBV6-5|TRBJ1-6|TRBD1
TGTGCCAGCAGAAAGGGGGCTGCGTCACCCCTCCACTTT
CASRKGAASPLHF
>NA|TRBV3-1/TRBV3-2|TRBJ2-1|NA
TGTGCCAGCAGCCAAGATAATTCTAGGGCGGGCGAGCAGTTCTTC
CASSQDNSRAGEQFF
>NA|TRBV3-1/TRBV3-2|TRBJ2-2|NA
TGTGCCAGCAGCCTACGGGGGGCCTTTTACACCGGGGAGCTGTTTTTT
CASSLRGAFYTGELFF
>NA|TRBV9|TRBJ2-1|TRBD2
TGTGCCAGCAGCGTAAGCGGGGGGCCCTATGGCTCCTACAATGAGCAGTTCTTC
CASSVSGGPYGSYNEQFF
>NA|TRBV5-6|TRBJ2-7|TRBD1
TGTGCCAGCAGCCCCGGGACAGGGGGCGAGCAGTACTTC
CASSPGTGGEQYF
>NA|TRBV5-1|TRBJ1-6|NA
TGCGCCAGCAGCTTGGGTGACTCGTATAACCTCCACTTT
CASSLGDSYNLHF
>NA|TRBV11-2|TRBJ2-7|TRBD1
TGTGCCAGCAGCTTAGGGACGGGACAGGGCCTGGAGCAGTACTTC
CASSLGTGQGLEQYF
>NA|TRBV6-1|TRBJ1-1|TRBD1
TGTGCCAGCAGTGAGGGACAGTACACTGAAGCTTTCTTT
CASSEGQYTEAFF
>NA|TRBV5-1|TRBJ1-3|NA
TGCGCCAGCAGCTCCGCCCTGGCCCCTGGAAACACCATATATTTT
CASSSALAPGNTIYF
>NA|TRBV24-1|TRBJ2-1|NA
TGTGCCACCAGTGATTCTTCTATCGATGAGCAGTTCTTC
CATSDSSIDEQFF
>NA|TRBV6-5|TRBJ1-6|NA
TGTGCCAGCAGTTACCTGGGGCAGGGTTATAATTCACCCCTCCACTTT
CASSYLGQGYNSPLHF
>NA|TRBV6-5|TRBJ2-2|NA
TGTGCCAGCAGGGGACTGACCACCGGGGAGCTGTTTTTT
CASRGLTTGELFF
>NA|TRBV6-6|TRBJ1-2|TRBD1
TGTGCCAGCAGTTACGGAGGTCAGGGGGCATCTGGCTACACCTTC
CASSYGGQGASGYTF
>NA|TRBV10-2|TRBJ1-2|NA
TGCGCCAGCAGAGACGGACAGACCTATGTCCGTGGCTACACCTTC
CASRDGQTYVRGYTF
>once|TRBV4-1|TRBJ1-1|NA
TGCGCCAGCAGCCAAGAAACAACTGAAGCTTTCTTT
CASSQETTEAFF
>few|TRBV2|TRBJ1-1|TRBD1
TGTGCCAGCAGTGAAGAGCCCGGGCAGGGGGCGGTCACTGAAGCTTTCTTT
CASSEEPGQGAVTEAFF
>NA|TRBV5-1|TRBJ1-6|NA
TGCGCCAGCAGCTTAGGAGGGTCTGAGTCCTCCCTCCACTTT
CASSLGGSESSLHF
>few|TRBV6-6|TRBJ1-5|NA
TGTGCCAGCAGCCTAGACAGAAATCAGCCCCAGCATTTT
CASSLDRNQPQHF